The 20 T cell receptor beta chains listed next were all sequenced from one sample in a study of identical twins. TCRdb reprocessed the 5' RACE reads via MiXCR and lists one record per CDR3 protein. The table has about 700,000 distinct CDR3 sequences, 8.5% to 9.5% seen once. In addition, the sample was reused for a study of yellow fever vaccine responses in identical twins.

Sequencing was carried out using PBMCs. The receptors shown here come from a woman aged 18-30 years in good health.

This clonotype was seen only a few times. The chain uses TRBV6-1 and TRBJ2-7; 9 bases agree with TRBD1. The germline gives CDR1 MNHNS, CDR2 SASEGT. Germline trimming cut 6 bases from V and 5 bases from J; bases unmatched to any gene: 8. The CDR3 has 14 amino acids. Here the CDR3 reads CASSSGQGYNEQYF. The CDR3 nucleotides read TGTGCCAGCAGCTCGGGACAGGGTTATAACGAGCAGTACTTC.

This clonotype was counted ten times or more. V usage is TRBV10-3 and J usage is TRBJ2-7, with TRBD1 matching 9 bases. CDR3 size: 16 residues. CDR1 and CDR2 from the germline V gene are ENHRY and SYGVKD. J gave up 5 bases and V 3 bases, and 11 bases lay outside the gene matches. The CDR3 sequence: CAISERGGTGNHEQYF. In DNA form, the CDR3 reads TGTGCCATCAGTGAAAGGGGCGGGACAGGGAACCACGAGCAGTACTTC.

In this sample, this clonotype turned up a few times. The rearrangement joins TRBV6-2 or TRBV6-3 to TRBJ2-5; D remains ambiguous. This CDR3 comprises 16 residues. V lost 2 bases to trimming and J lost 2 bases, with 15 bases between them. CDR1 MNHEY and CDR2 SVGEGT come from the germline V gene. In DNA, the CDR3 is TGTGCCAGCAGTTACGGCAGTCCCATGAGGCAAGAGACCCAGTACTTC. It codes for CASSYGSPMRQETQYF.

This clonotype was counted ten times or more. In DNA form, the CDR3 reads TGTGCCAGCATTGAGATCGGGGGGGGTCACACTGAAGCTTTCTTT. Protein sequence: CASIEIGGGHTEAFF. This chain uses TRBV6-1 with TRBJ1-1; TRBD1 is a possible D gene (5 bases). V shed 7 bases and J shed 3 bases, with 18 bases lying between them. Per germline, CDR1 MNHNS and CDR2 SASEGT. The CDR3 totals 15 residues.

This clonotype occurred a few times. The V gene is TRBV21-1, the J gene TRBJ1-1; the D segment call TRBD1 is taken from the table without a DNA check. TRBV21-1 is classified as a pseudogene. This CDR3 has 16 residues. CDR3 loop: CASSEGGGLPNTEAFF. In DNA form, the CDR3 reads TGTGCCAGCAGCGAAGGGGGGGGGCTTCCGAACACTGAAGCTTTCTTT.

About this clonotype itself: This may come from a read error, since a much larger clone is one base off. The chain couples TRBV3-1 to TRBJ2-3, with 9 bases identical to TRBD2. The V gene's germline CDR1 is LGHDT and CDR2 YNNKEL (reference sequence). There are 17 residues in the CDR3. The CDR3 sequence: CASCQVGGGASTDTQYF. CDR3 DNA sequence: TGTGCCAGCTGCCAAGTGGGCGGGGGGGCTAGCACAGATACGCAGTATTTT.

This clonotype was seen a few times. This chain joins TRBV7-2 and TRBJ2-2; perhaps TRBD2 as D (5 bases). CDR1 is SGHTA and CDR2 is FQGNSA in the germline V gene. CDR3 size: 17 residues. The ends were cut back, 5 bases at V and 3 bases at J, with 19 bases in the middle. The CDR3: CASSLRLGGRDTGELFF. CDR3 DNA sequence: TGTGCCAGCAGCCTGAGACTCGGAGGAAGGGACACCGGGGAGCTGTTTTTT.

This chain joins TRBV20-1 and TRBJ2-3, with 7 nucleotides matching TRBD2. Germline-derived CDR1 and CDR2 are DFQATT and SNEGSKA (reference sequence). The CDR3 consists of 15 residues. After removal of 0 bases from V and 0 bases from J, the junction contained 3 bases not matched to a gene. The CDR3 region is CSARDVGLSTDTQYF. The CDR3 coding sequence is TGCAGTGCTAGAGATGTGGGACTAAGCACAGATACGCAGTATTTT.

This clonotype was detected a few times. J is TRBJ2-1 and V is TRBV20-1, with 12 bases that match TRBD2. The V gene end was trimmed by 5 bases and the J gene end by 7 bases; junction bases not matched to a gene: 9. Per germline, CDR1 DFQATT and CDR2 SNEGSKA (reference sequence). The CDR3 is 15 amino acids. CDR3 DNA: TGCAGTGCTCAGAGTGGTCTAGCGGGAGGGAATGAGCAGTTCTTC. Its protein is CSAQSGLAGGNEQFF.

This CDR3 is CAIGKYEQYF. In nucleotides, the CDR3 is TGTGCCATTGGGAAGTACGAGCAGTACTTC. The chain couples TRBV28 to TRBJ2-7, with D unresolved. Germline V CDR1 and CDR2: MDHEN, SYDVKM. CDR3 length: 10 residues. Trimming pared 10 bases from V and 4 bases from J, leaving 8 bases between.

The table lists this clonotype with many counts. The CDR3 reads CASSLWVGTDSYNEQFF. CDR3 nucleotide sequence: TGCGCCAGCAGCTTGTGGGTTGGGACCGACTCCTACAATGAGCAGTTCTTC. The rearrangement links TRBV5-1 to TRBJ2-1; D assignment may be TRBD1 or TRBD2 (5 bases each). The V gene's germline CDR1 is SGHRS and CDR2 YFSETQ. Deletions cut 1 base from V and 0 bases from J, with 14 bases between. The CDR3 contains 17 residues.

A few counts support this clonotype. The V and J genes are TRBV11-1 and TRBJ2-1; TRBD2 matches 9 bases. The CDR3 consists of 18 residues. The V gene's germline CDR1 is SGHAT and CDR2 FQDESV (reference sequence). With V trimmed by 3 bases and J by 5 bases, 14 bases remained unmatched. The CDR3 DNA reads as TGTGCCAGCAGCTTTAGTCATGCGGGGGGGCCGTTCGACAATGAGCAGTTCTTC. Amino acid sequence: CASSFSHAGGPFDNEQFF.

The chain uses TRBV6-2 or TRBV6-3 and TRBJ2-1; D gene ambiguous. Per the germline V gene, CDR1 is MNHEY and CDR2 is SVGEGT. V gave up 0 bases and J gave up 8 bases, with 17 bases separating them. CDR3 size: 16 residues. The CDR3 reads CASSYSKRSGQDEQFF. For the CDR3, the DNA is TGTGCCAGCAGTTACTCGAAGAGATCAGGCCAGGATGAGCAGTTCTTC.

V gene TRBV30 combines with J gene TRBJ2-2, with a tentative D call TRBD1 (5 bases). The CDR3 consists of 14 residues. Trimming removed 8 bases from V and 0 bases from J, with 13 bases in between. CDR1 and CDR2 (germline): GTSNPN, SVGIG (reference sequence). CDR3 in DNA: TGTGCCGGTCCTCGGACAACGAACACCGGGGAGCTGTTTTTT. Its protein is CAGPRTTNTGELFF.

This clonotype showed up many times. V and J are TRBV6-5 and TRBJ2-2; TRBD2 matches 9 bases. This CDR3 spans 17 amino acids. CDR1 is MNHEY, CDR2 SVGAGI, per germline. The V and J ends lost 0 bases and 3 bases, in that order; junction bases with no gene match: 5. The CDR3 is CASSYSSGRAYTGELFF. The CDR3 DNA is TGTGCCAGCAGTTACTCTAGCGGGAGAGCATACACCGGGGAGCTGTTTTTT.

V is TRBV10-3 and J is TRBJ2-1, with D perhaps TRBD2 (6 bases). V lost 10 bases and J lost 9, with 13 bases in between. CDR1 and CDR2 (germline): ENHRY, SYGVKD. This CDR3 has 11 residues. CDR3 sequence: CATLEGFEQFF. The CDR3 DNA follows: TGTGCCACCCTGGAGGGTTTTGAGCAGTTCTTC.

This clonotype was observed a few times. The chain joins TRBV7-9 to TRBJ2-7, with D tentatively TRBD2 (6 bases). The CDR3 has 17 amino acids. CDR1 SEHNR and CDR2 FQNEAQ come from the germline V gene (reference sequence). Trimming shortened V by 3 bases and J by 3 bases, and 21 bases separated the two germline ends. CDR3 amino acids: CASSFGGIGRDDYEQYF. The CDR3 bases are TGTGCCAGCAGCTTCGGTGGTATAGGGCGGGACGACTACGAGCAGTACTTC.

This clonotype was seen more than once but under ten times. The gene calls are TRBV18 and TRBJ2-5; D call uncertain. There are 13 residues in the CDR3. Trimming left V 5 bases short and J 4 bases short, with 11 bases between. Germline CDR1 KGHSH, CDR2 LQKENI. The CDR3 here is CASSVISGETQYF. The CDR3 DNA reads TGTGCCAGCTCAGTCATCAGTGGAGAGACCCAGTACTTC.

V and J are TRBV11-1 and TRBJ2-2, with 9 nucleotides matching TRBD1. The germline V gene has CDR1 SGHAT and CDR2 FQDESV (reference sequence). CDR3 length: 17 amino acids. V lost 6 bases, J lost 5 bases, and 13 bases stayed unmatched. CDR3: CASRRVPGQGKTGELFF. For the CDR3, the DNA is TGTGCCAGCAGGAGAGTGCCGGGACAGGGAAAGACCGGGGAGCTGTTTTTT.

The rearrangement links TRBV7-9 to TRBJ2-3; tentative D call: TRBD1 (7 bases). Germline CDR1 is SEHNR and CDR2 is FQNEAQ (reference sequence). V was trimmed by 1 base and J by 5 bases, leaving 16 bases between them. The CDR3 spans 16 residues. The CDR3 region is CASSLDGIQGGDTQYF. CDR3 DNA sequence: TGTGCCAGCAGCTTAGATGGCATCCAGGGGGGAGATACGCAGTATTTT. Supplemented by reference TRBV7-9 and TRBJ2-3, the full variable domain reads DTGVSQNPRHKITKRGQNVTFRCDPISEHNRLYWYRQTLGQGPEFLTYFQNEAQLEKSRLLSDRFSAERPKGSFSTLEIQRTEQGDSAMYLCASSLDGIQGGDTQYFGPGTRLTVL.